The 4 T cell receptor beta chains below come from one sample, sequenced in a study of graft-versus-host responses after intestinal transplantation. This table comes from immunoSEQ multiplex PCR, and its TCRdb copy is limited to in-frame clones, with some not included. The sample includes roughly 3,900 clones, over 75% seen only once; the top ten take around 5%. Investigators treated the graft tissue so that it released intraepithelial and lamina propria lymphocytes. The sequences come from ileum tissue, collected approximately 660 days after intestinal transplant. The receptors come from a human patient who received an intestinal transplant, so some T cells may come from the graft donor.

J is TRBJ1-6 and V is TRBV6-4; D might be TRBD1 (6 bases). The CDR3 is made up of 13 amino acids. Germline lookup yields CDR1 MRHNA and CDR2 SNTAGT. Trimming shortened V by 5 bases and J by 10 bases, and 12 bases separated the two germline ends. CDR3 in amino acids: CASSHRAESPLHF. In DNA, the CDR3 is TGTGCCAGCAGTCACAGGGCGGAGTCACCCCTCCACTTT.

CDR3 amino acids: CASMPAGTGYIEQYF. The CDR3 DNA reads as TGTGCCAGCATGCCCGCCGGGACAGGGTATATCGAGCAGTACTTC. This chain uses TRBV11-2 with TRBJ2-7; 9 bases agree with TRBD1. V lost 7 bases, J lost 6 bases, and 13 bases stayed unmatched. CDR3 length equals 15 residues. The germline CDR1 and CDR2 sequences are SGHAT and FQNNGV.

This chain connects TRBV5-1 to TRBJ2-5; 7 bases map to TRBD2. The end of the DNA is better explained by TRBJ2-7, so the J call may be wrong. This CDR3 is 15 amino acids long. Germline values: CDR1 SGHRS, CDR2 YFSETQ. DNA of the CDR3: TGCGCCAGCAGCTTGGTAGTGGGGGGGAAGTACGAGCAGTACTTC. Translated, it gives CASSLVVGGKYEQYF.

The genes are TRBV7-8 and TRBJ1-2; D gene unclear. Germline CDR1 and CDR2: SGHVS and FQNEAQ. V lost 5 bases and J 2 bases, leaving 12 bases between the germline ends. The CDR3 loop spans 14 amino acids. In nucleotides, the CDR3 is TGTGCCAGCAGCCGAAGCCACTTAAACTATGGCTACACCTTC. It codes for CASSRSHLNYGYTF.